The next 32 T cell receptor beta chains were all read from a single sample in a study of shared clonotypes between healthy human individuals. TCRdb's table, derived via immunoSEQ multiplex PCR, lists solely in-frame clones and lacks some. The sample has over 100,000 clones, roughly 70% seen once. Sequenced sample: memory CD8+ T cells sorted from blood. Regarding subset: CD45RO+ cells pooled with CCR7-negative TemRA cells. All receptors come from a woman aged 30 to 39 in good health.

V gene TRBV27 combines with J gene TRBJ2-5, with D perhaps TRBD2 (6 bases). The CDR3 length is 14 residues. Germline lookup yields CDR1 MNHEY and CDR2 SMNVEV (reference sequence). V dropped 3 bases and J dropped 5 bases, with 13 bases sitting between them. DNA of the CDR3: TGTGCCAGCAGTTTTGTCGGGAGCTACGAGACCCAGTACTTC. Translated: CASSFVGSYETQYF.

The CDR3 DNA is TGTGCCAGCAGTCCCACAGTGGGCGGGAGCGGTGTTGGCTACGAGCAGTACTTC. Amino acids: CASSPTVGGSGVGYEQYF. V usage is TRBV7-6 and J usage is TRBJ2-7; 7 nucleotides match TRBD2. Germline V lookup: CDR1 SGHVS, CDR2 FNYEAQ. The CDR3 spans 18 residues. With V trimmed by 6 bases and J by 3 bases, 20 bases remained unmatched.

This chain uses TRBV6-1 with TRBJ1-1; perhaps TRBD1 as D (5 bases). V dropped 6 bases and J dropped 0 bases, with 11 bases sitting between them. The germline gives CDR1 MNHNS, CDR2 SASEGT. CDR3 length: 14 residues. The CDR3 DNA reads as TGTGCCAGCAGGATGGGGACGGTGAACACTGAAGCTTTCTTT. This encodes CASRMGTVNTEAFF.

This clone was seen a single time. This chain connects TRBV7-6 to TRBJ2-3; 11 positions agree with TRBD2. J was trimmed by 5 bases and V by 3 bases; bases with no gene match: 4. The CDR3 length is 15 residues. Germline lookup yields CDR1 SGHVS and CDR2 FNYEAQ. CDR3: CASSLSSGRGDTQYF. CDR3 DNA: TGTGCCAGCAGCTTGAGTAGCGGGAGGGGAGATACGCAGTATTTT.

This clone was found many times. Written as DNA, the CDR3 is TGTGCCAGCAGCTATGGCAGGGGGTTTTACAATGAGCAGTTCTTC. Amino acids: CASSYGRGFYNEQFF. The chain joins TRBV11-2 to TRBJ2-1; 7 nucleotides agree with TRBD1. V dropped 4 bases and J dropped 4; count of bases not matched to a gene: 7. This CDR3 is 15 amino acids long. Germline values: CDR1 SGHAT, CDR2 FQNNGV.

CDR3 sequence: CASSASHPSSYEQYF. The CDR3 region has the DNA TGTGCCAGCAGCGCTAGTCACCCCAGCTCCTACGAGCAGTACTTC. The gene calls are TRBV7-9 and TRBJ2-7; D unclear. The CDR3 consists of 15 residues. The V end was cut by 5 bases, the J end by 0 bases, with 14 bases between. Germline lookup yields CDR1 SEHNR and CDR2 FQNEAQ (reference sequence).

The chain carries TRBV20-1 and TRBJ2-3; D uncertain. Germline V gene sequence: CDR1 DFQATT, CDR2 SNEGSKA (reference sequence). CDR3 length: 11 amino acids. Trimming left V 3 bases short and J 2 bases short, with 3 bases between. CDR3 bases: TGCAGTGCTAGCCTCACAGATACGCAGTATTTT. The encoded protein is CSASLTDTQYF.

This clone was seen many times. The CDR3 loop reads CASSAGTGEGYEQFF. The CDR3 DNA reads TGTGCCAGCAGCGCCGGGACAGGGGAAGGCTATGAGCAGTTCTTC. This sequence joins TRBV7-3 and TRBJ2-1; 10 nucleotides align to TRBD1. Trimming took 5 bases from V and 8 from J; bases not matched to a gene: 9. The CDR3 is 15 amino acids. Per germline, CDR1 SGHTA and CDR2 FQGTGA.

V and J are TRBV4-1 and TRBJ1-2, with TRBD1 as a possible D gene (6 bases). V lost 4 bases and J 6 bases, leaving 15 bases between the germline ends. Germline CDR1 reads MGHRA; CDR2 reads YSYEKL. There are 14 residues in the CDR3. The CDR3 loop is CASSRPVQGNGYTF. The DNA for the CDR3 is TGCGCCAGCAGCCGTCCGGTGCAGGGGAATGGCTACACCTTC.

The V call is TRBV28, the J call TRBJ2-7; D remains ambiguous. Between the trimmed V and J ends, which lost 3 bases and 5 bases, there was a span of 17 bases. From germline, CDR1 is MDHEN and CDR2 SYDVKM. The length of the CDR3 is 15 residues. In DNA form, the CDR3 reads TGTGCCAGCAGTTTGCGGACGGAGTTTCGGCACGAGCAGTACTTC. It encodes CASSLRTEFRHEQYF.

This rearrangement joins TRBV7-9 to TRBJ2-7; 10 bases match TRBD2. V shed 5 bases and J 5 bases; nucleotides not matched to a gene: 9. The CDR3 extends over 15 amino acids. Germline V gene lookup returns CDR1 SEHNR and CDR2 FQNEAQ (reference sequence). CDR3 protein: CASSETSGTINEQYF. The CDR3 DNA sequence: TGTGCCAGCAGCGAAACTAGCGGGACGATAAACGAGCAGTACTTC.

The genes are TRBV6-5 and TRBJ1-5; no definite D call. This CDR3 contains 14 residues. Germline V lookup: CDR1 MNHEY, CDR2 SVGAGI. Trimming removed 5 bases at V and 2 bases at J, with 10 bases between. CDR3 DNA: TGTGCCAGCAGTGGAGGACGAGGCAATCAGCCCCAGCATTTT. Translated: CASSGGRGNQPQHF.

This rearrangement joins TRBV11-2 to TRBJ1-2; D is uncertain. Trimming took off 0 bases at V and 4 bases at J, with 6 bases between the two ends. This CDR3 is 13 amino acids long. Germline-derived CDR1 and CDR2 are SGHAT and FQNNGV. As DNA, the CDR3 is TGTGCCAGCAGCTTAGACCGTCGCTATGGCTACACCTTC. This encodes CASSLDRRYGYTF.

The V gene is TRBV4-2, the J gene TRBJ1-4; 8 bases line up with TRBD1. Trimming at V came to 6 bases and at J to 8 bases, leaving 5 bases not matched to a gene. The CDR3 loop spans 13 amino acids. Per the germline V gene, CDR1 is LGHNA and CDR2 is YNFKEQ. The CDR3, as DNA: TGTGCCAGCAGAACAGGGGGGGACGAAAAACTGTTTTTT. Its protein product is CASRTGGDEKLFF.

The chain joins TRBV4-1 to TRBJ2-1; possible D gene TRBD2, 5 bases. V was pared by 1 base and J by 0 bases, with 19 bases between. Germline CDR1 reads MGHRA; CDR2 reads YSYEKL. The CDR3 extends over 19 amino acids. CDR3 sequence (DNA): TGCGCCAGCAGCCAAGCGGTATCGGTGTGGGAGAGCTCCTACAATGAGCAGTTCTTC. Translated, it gives CASSQAVSVWESSYNEQFF.

The chain has TRBV7-9 and TRBJ2-3; D uncertain. Trimming cost V 5 bases and J 1 base, with 10 bases left between them. Germline values: CDR1 SEHNR, CDR2 FQNEAQ (reference sequence). This CDR3 has 14 amino acids. CDR3 sequence: CASSPSSGTDTQYF. The DNA for the CDR3 is TGTGCCAGCAGCCCCTCGAGTGGCACAGATACGCAGTATTTT.

This sequence joins TRBV5-1 and TRBJ2-7; TRBD1 aligns across 9 bases. After removal of 0 bases from V and 6 bases from J, the junction contained 10 bases not matched to a gene. The CDR3 spans 16 residues. Per the germline V gene, CDR1 is SGHRS and CDR2 is YFSETQ. The CDR3 here is CASSLGLRDRVGEQYF. In nucleotides, the CDR3 is TGCGCCAGCAGCTTGGGACTCCGGGACAGGGTCGGCGAGCAGTACTTC.

V is TRBV6-1 and J is TRBJ2-1, with D unresolved. CDR1 MNHNS and CDR2 SASEGT come from the germline V gene. The CDR3 totals 15 residues. Trimming pared 1 base from V and 2 bases from J, leaving 9 bases between. Here the CDR3 DNA reads TGTGCCAGCAGTGAAGACCTAGAGACCTACAATGAGCAGTTCTTC. Protein: CASSEDLETYNEQFF.

This CDR3 reads CSVTLGGSFSGANVLTF. CDR3 in DNA: TGCAGCGTTACCTTGGGGGGATCTTTCTCTGGGGCCAACGTCCTGACTTTC. The chain couples TRBV29-1 to TRBJ2-6, with D possibly matching TRBD2 (6 bases). This CDR3 spans 17 amino acids. Germline values: CDR1 SQVTM, CDR2 ANQGSEA. V lost 5 bases to trimming and J lost 0 bases, with 17 bases between them.

The chain combines TRBV4-1 with TRBJ2-1; tentatively, D is TRBD1 or TRBD2 (5 bases each). Trimming pared 1 base from V and 2 bases from J, leaving 12 bases between. There are 16 residues in the CDR3. Germline CDR1 is MGHRA and CDR2 is YSYEKL. The CDR3 spells CASSQVGTRTYNEQFF. In nucleotides, the CDR3 is TGCGCCAGCAGCCAAGTCGGGACGAGGACCTACAATGAGCAGTTCTTC.

The CDR3 coding sequence is TGTGCCAGCAGTGAACTGAGGGCGGTAGGGGGCGGAAATGAAAAACTGTTTTTT. Translation gives CASSELRAVGGGNEKLFF. This chain joins TRBV6-1 and TRBJ1-4, with TRBD1 matching 7 bases. The CDR3 sequence is 18 residues long. CDR1 is MNHNS and CDR2 is SASEGT in the germline V gene. The junction had 14 bases not matched to a gene; V was cut back by 2 bases and J by 5 bases.

V gene TRBV7-6 combines with J gene TRBJ2-3; the match to TRBD1 covers 9 bases. V lost 3 bases to trimming and J lost 5 bases; unmatched junction nucleotides: 6. CDR1 and CDR2 from the germline V gene are SGHVS and FNYEAQ. This CDR3 is built from 15 residues. The CDR3 sequence: CASSFLGTGLDTQYF. CDR3 DNA: TGTGCCAGCAGCTTCCTCGGGACAGGGCTAGATACGCAGTATTTT.

This clone was seen many times. The chain is built from TRBV7-9 and TRBJ2-7, with D possibly being TRBD2 (5 bases). The V and J ends lost 4 bases and 2 bases respectively, with 12 bases between them. Germline V gives CDR1 SEHNR, CDR2 FQNEAQ (reference sequence). The CDR3 is 14 residues long. CDR3 residues: CASSWKDFTYEQYF. As DNA, the CDR3 is TGTGCCAGCAGCTGGAAGGACTTTACCTACGAGCAGTACTTC.

The V gene is TRBV10-3, the J gene TRBJ1-2; TRBD1 might be the D (5 bases). The V end lost 0 bases, the J end lost 3 bases, and 11 bases lay between the germline ends. The CDR3 has 15 amino acids. From germline, CDR1 is ENHRY and CDR2 SYGVKD. The CDR3 region has the DNA TGTGCCATCAGTGAGTCGCGGGGCAGAGACTATGGCTACACCTTC. It specifies CAISESRGRDYGYTF.

The genes are TRBV11-2 and TRBJ2-7, with D tentatively TRBD2 (6 bases). The length of the CDR3 is 14 residues. Germline values: CDR1 SGHAT, CDR2 FQNNGV. The V and J ends lost 5 bases and 5 bases respectively, with 16 bases between them. The CDR3 DNA is TGTGCCAGCAGCCCCGGGGGTAGCTTCCACGAGCAGTACTTC. Translating it yields CASSPGGSFHEQYF. Together with reference TRBV11-2 and TRBJ2-7, the CDR3 gives the full variable domain: EAGVAQSPRYKIIEKRQSVAFWCNPISGHATLYWYQQILGQGPKLLIQFQNNGVVDDSQLPKDRFSAERLKGVDSTLKIQPAKLEDSAVYLCASSPGGSFHEQYFGPGTRLTVT.

V is TRBV30 and J is TRBJ1-2, with D perhaps TRBD1 (6 bases). Germline V lookup: CDR1 GTSNPN, CDR2 SVGIG (reference sequence). The CDR3 is 17 amino acids. V dropped 4 bases and J dropped 4 bases, with 25 bases sitting between them. Here the CDR3 reads CAWTQGPGATPAYGYTF. CDR3 bases: TGTGCCTGGACCCAGGGCCCAGGGGCCACCCCTGCCTATGGCTACACCTTC.

This clone was seen more than once but under ten times. The V and J genes are TRBV5-4 and TRBJ2-5; D call uncertain. This CDR3 has 13 amino acids. The V and J ends lost 0 bases and 3 bases respectively, with 6 bases between them. Germline assignment: CDR1 SGHNT and CDR2 YYREEE (reference sequence). The CDR3 DNA follows: TGTGCCAGCAGCTTGGAACGGAAAGAGACCCAGTACTTC. Residues: CASSLERKETQYF. The variable domain in full, with the rest retrieved from reference TRBV5-4 and TRBJ2-5, is ETGVTQSPTHLIKTRGQQVTLRCSSQSGHNTVSWYQQALGQGPQFIFQYYREEENGRGNFPPRFSGLQFPNYSSELNVNALELDDSALYLCASSLERKETQYFGPGTRLLVL.

The chain has TRBV28 and TRBJ2-7; perhaps D is TRBD1 or TRBD2 (5 bases each). CDR1 MDHEN and CDR2 SYDVKM come from the germline V gene. The CDR3 has 13 amino acids. V was trimmed by 6 bases and J by 2 bases, leaving 11 bases between them. The DNA for the CDR3 is TGTGCCAGCAGCCGGGACGTCCCCTACGAGCAGTACTTC. Its protein is CASSRDVPYEQYF.

The chain combines TRBV5-1 with TRBJ2-5; D might be TRBD1 (5 bases). Per germline, CDR1 SGHRS and CDR2 YFSETQ. CDR3 length equals 12 residues. Deletions cut 4 bases from V and 4 bases from J, with 8 bases between. The DNA of the CDR3 is TGCGCCAGCAGCCAGGGTGGAGAGACCCAGTACTTC. Its protein product is CASSQGGETQYF.

The chain uses TRBV29-1 and TRBJ2-3, with D possibly TRBD2 on 6 matching bases. The CDR3 totals 15 residues. CDR1 and CDR2 from the germline V gene are SQVTM and ANQGSEA. The V end lost 5 bases, the J end lost 3 bases, and 18 bases lay between the germline ends. CDR3 coding DNA: TGCAGCGTTTCCCGGGTGGAGCGGGTAACAGATACGCAGTATTTT. It yields the protein CSVSRVERVTDTQYF.

The genes are TRBV5-1 and TRBJ2-7; D is uncertain. The germline gives CDR1 SGHRS, CDR2 YFSETQ. The V gene lost 1 base and the J gene lost 3 bases, with 8 bases spanning the gap. The CDR3 extends over 13 amino acids. For the CDR3, the DNA is TGCGCCAGCAGCTTGTCCCCTAGCTACGAGCAGTACTTC. It is translated as CASSLSPSYEQYF.

The gene calls are TRBV6-1 and TRBJ2-3, with 8 bases that match TRBD1. V lost 3 bases to trimming and J lost 0 bases; unmatched junction nucleotides: 5. Per germline, CDR1 MNHNS and CDR2 SASEGT. The CDR3 is made up of 16 amino acids. CDR3 in amino acids: CASSDLTGASTDTQYF. The CDR3 DNA sequence: TGTGCCAGCAGTGATCTGACAGGGGCTAGCACAGATACGCAGTATTTT.